A single sample gave rise to the 17 T cell receptor beta chains below, sequenced in a study of beta chain features in type 1 diabetes. The sequenced template was cDNA made from the entire isolated RNA. Only in-frame clones appear in the TCRdb table, and some are missing; sequencing was by immunoSEQ multiplex PCR. Among about 160,000 clones listed, approximately 9.1% were seen once. Sequencing was performed on central memory CD4+ T cells from blood. These receptor sequences come from a woman aged 18-30 years in good health.

This chain connects TRBV5-4 to TRBJ2-1; 10 bases are shared with TRBD2. J lost 5 bases, V lost 1 base, and 3 bases had no gene match. CDR3 length: 15 amino acids. Germline V gene sequence: CDR1 SGHNT, CDR2 YYREEE (reference sequence). DNA for the CDR3: TGTGCCAGCAGCTTGAGGACTAGCGGTCACAATGAGCAGTTCTTC. Amino acid sequence: CASSLRTSGHNEQFF.

This clone has just a few counts. The V gene is TRBV4-2, the J gene TRBJ2-1; D is perhaps TRBD2 (7 bases). CDR3 length: 15 residues. The germline V and J ends were trimmed by 4 bases and 6 bases, with 16 bases remaining between them. Per the germline V gene, CDR1 is LGHNA and CDR2 is YNFKEQ. The CDR3 is CASSLRAGAFNEQFF. The CDR3 coding sequence is TGTGCCAGCAGCCTTAGGGCGGGGGCTTTCAATGAGCAGTTCTTC.

The rearrangement uses TRBV7-2 and TRBJ1-1, with a possible D match to TRBD1 (5 bases). Germline V gene lookup returns CDR1 SGHTA and CDR2 FQGNSA. The CDR3 runs to 12 residues. The ends were cut back, 5 bases at V and 8 bases at J, with 12 bases in the middle. The chain's CDR3 is CASSLTGTEAFF. CDR3 in DNA: TGTGCCAGCAGCCTCACAGGAACCGAAGCTTTCTTT.

This clone was counted a few times. The genes are TRBV29-1 and TRBJ1-2, with 9 bases lining up with TRBD1. The CDR3 has 15 amino acids. Germline CDR1 and CDR2: SQVTM and ANQGSEA. The junction had 9 bases not matched to a gene; V was cut back by 3 bases and J by 4 bases. DNA of the CDR3: TGCAGCGTTGAGGGAGTGACAGGGGGTGCCTATGGCTACACCTTC. It yields the protein CSVEGVTGGAYGYTF.

The chain uses TRBV6-6 and TRBJ2-7; 9 bases line up with TRBD1. V dropped 5 bases and J dropped 5; count of bases not matched to a gene: 1. The CDR3 spans 12 residues. In germline, CDR1 is MNHNY, CDR2 SVGAGI (reference sequence). The CDR3 DNA reads TGTGCCAGCAGTCGGGACAGGGACGAGCAGTACTTC. It is translated as CASSRDRDEQYF.

The V call is TRBV7-2, the J call TRBJ2-5, with D possibly TRBD2 on 7 matching bases. In germline, CDR1 is SGHTA, CDR2 FQGNSA. Trimming took off 5 bases at V and 1 base at J, with 20 bases between the two ends. This CDR3 is built from 17 residues. CDR3 residues: CASSRPREDSFQETQYF. DNA for the CDR3: TGTGCCAGCAGCCGACCCCGGGAGGACAGCTTCCAAGAGACCCAGTACTTC. Full variable domain (remainder filled in from reference TRBV7-2 and TRBJ2-5): GAGVSQSPSNKVTEKGKDVELRCDPISGHTALYWYRQSLGQGLEFLIYFQGNSAPDKSGLPSDRFSAERTGGSVSTLTIQRTQQEDSAVYLCASSRPREDSFQETQYFGPGTRLLVL.

This chain links TRBV7-2 with TRBJ2-7; D is unclear. Trimming took 5 bases from V and 3 from J, leaving 8 bases between them. The CDR3 sequence is 12 residues long. Germline V gives CDR1 SGHTA, CDR2 FQGNSA. The CDR3 DNA is TGTGCCAGCAGCCCGATAGACTACGAGCAGTACTTC. Its protein product is CASSPIDYEQYF.

This clone was counted only a few times. The chain joins TRBV30 to TRBJ1-2; a weak D match, TRBD1 (6 bases). Germline V CDR1 and CDR2: GTSNPN, SVGIG (reference sequence). This CDR3 is 12 amino acids long. V was trimmed by 3 bases and J by 5 bases, leaving 10 bases between them. CDR3 DNA sequence: TGTGCCTGGAGGGGAAGGGGGTATGGCTACACCTTC. It specifies CAWRGRGYGYTF.

This clone was seen many times. The junction differs from germline at one of its ends, possibly a read error. The chain couples TRBV7-7 to TRBJ2-5; 7 nucleotides align to TRBD2. CDR3 length: 15 amino acids. The germline gives CDR1 SSHAT, CDR2 FNYEAQ (reference sequence). This CDR3 reads CASSLGTGGQETQYF. The CDR3 DNA reads TGTGCTAGCAGCCTCGGGACCGGGGGGCAAGAGACCCAGTACTTC.

The chain recombines TRBV5-1 with TRBJ2-1; D remains unclear. Germline lookup yields CDR1 SGHRS and CDR2 YFSETQ. The ends were cut back, 4 bases at V and 4 bases at J, with 15 bases in the middle. CDR3 size: 15 residues. CDR3 nucleotides: TGCGCCAGCAGCCAGGCGCTAACCTCTTACAATGAGCAGTTCTTC. Protein product: CASSQALTSYNEQFF.

The chain links TRBV7-8 to TRBJ1-1; possibly TRBD1 for D (6 bases). Germline CDR1 is SGHVS and CDR2 is FQNEAQ. The germline V and J ends were trimmed by 5 bases and 0 bases, with 13 bases remaining between them. There are 15 residues in the CDR3. This chain's CDR3 is CASSPTGNLNTEAFF. The CDR3 nucleotides are TGTGCCAGCAGCCCGACAGGAAACCTGAACACTGAAGCTTTCTTT.

This clone was counted a few times. The rearrangement uses TRBV30 and TRBJ2-7; D possibly corresponds to TRBD2 (8 bases). The CDR3 sequence is 15 residues long. Germline CDR1 GTSNPN, CDR2 SVGIG (reference sequence). V gave up 4 bases and J gave up 0 bases, with 16 bases separating them. Here the CDR3 reads CAWTPGGTASYEQYF. The CDR3 coding sequence is TGTGCCTGGACTCCGGGGGGGACAGCCTCCTACGAGCAGTACTTC.

The table lists this clone with a few counts. The genes are TRBV29-1 and TRBJ1-1, with 7 bases lining up with TRBD1. Germline V gene sequence: CDR1 SQVTM, CDR2 ANQGSEA. The CDR3 loop spans 13 amino acids. V dropped 7 bases and J dropped 1; count of bases not matched to a gene: 6. The CDR3 nucleotides read TGCAGCGGGAACAGGGGCGCGAACACTGAAGCTTTCTTT. Translation: CSGNRGANTEAFF.

In its sample, this clone was seen many times. This chain connects TRBV28 to TRBJ2-5, with 9 nucleotides matching TRBD1. Germline CDR1 MDHEN, CDR2 SYDVKM. The CDR3 extends over 13 amino acids. The V gene end was trimmed by 8 bases and the J gene end by 3 bases; junction bases not matched to a gene: 4. The CDR3 loop is CASYRDREETQYF. In DNA, the CDR3 is TGTGCCAGCTACCGGGACAGGGAAGAGACCCAGTACTTC. Combining the CDR3 with reference TRBV28 and TRBJ2-5 gives the whole variable domain DVKVTQSSRYLVKRTGEKVFLECVQDMDHENMFWYRQDPGLGLRLIYFSYDVKMKEKGDIPEGYSVSREKKERFSLILESASTNQTSMYLCASYRDREETQYFGPGTRLLVL.

This clone was seen a few times. This chain connects TRBV1 to TRBJ2-2; the D call in the table, TRBD2, was not verified against the DNA. TRBV1 corresponds to a pseudogene. This CDR3 contains 15 residues. DNA for the CDR3: TGCACCAGCAGCCAAGGAGCGGGAGTTTCAGGGGAGCTGTTTTTT. This codes for CTSSQGAGVSGELFF.

This clone appeared many times. The chain couples TRBV28 to TRBJ1-5; D is possibly TRBD1 (5 bases). CDR1 and CDR2 (germline): MDHEN, SYDVKM. There are 16 residues in the CDR3. Between the trimmed V and J ends, which lost 5 bases and 2 bases, there was a span of 16 bases. CDR3 in amino acids: CASSPLRGVGNQPQHF. The CDR3, as DNA: TGTGCCAGCAGTCCCCTTCGGGGGGTGGGCAATCAGCCCCAGCATTTT. The whole variable domain, remainder taken from reference TRBV28 and TRBJ1-5, is DVKVTQSSRYLVKRTGEKVFLECVQDMDHENMFWYRQDPGLGLRLIYFSYDVKMKEKGDIPEGYSVSREKKERFSLILESASTNQTSMYLCASSPLRGVGNQPQHFGDGTRLSIL.

This clone was picked up a small number of times. The chain couples TRBV10-3 to TRBJ1-3, with 8 bases matching TRBD1. Trimming cost V 10 bases and J 2 bases; bases outside gene matches: 10. Germline CDR1 and CDR2: ENHRY and SYGVKD. The CDR3 extends over 15 amino acids. This chain's CDR3 is CASPTGAFAGNTIYF. CDR3 sequence (DNA): TGTGCCAGCCCGACAGGGGCCTTCGCTGGAAACACCATATATTTT.